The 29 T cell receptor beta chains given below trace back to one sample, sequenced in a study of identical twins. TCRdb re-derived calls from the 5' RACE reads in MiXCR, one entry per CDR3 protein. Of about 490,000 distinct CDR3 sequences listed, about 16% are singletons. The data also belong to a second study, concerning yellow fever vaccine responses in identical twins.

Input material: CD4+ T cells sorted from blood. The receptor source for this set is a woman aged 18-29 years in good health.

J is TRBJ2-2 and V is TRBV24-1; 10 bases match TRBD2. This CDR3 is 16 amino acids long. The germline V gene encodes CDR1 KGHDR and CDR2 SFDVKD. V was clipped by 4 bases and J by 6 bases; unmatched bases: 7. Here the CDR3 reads CATSDQLAGVAGELFF. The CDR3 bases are TGTGCCACCAGTGACCAGCTAGCGGGGGTTGCCGGGGAGCTGTTTTTT.

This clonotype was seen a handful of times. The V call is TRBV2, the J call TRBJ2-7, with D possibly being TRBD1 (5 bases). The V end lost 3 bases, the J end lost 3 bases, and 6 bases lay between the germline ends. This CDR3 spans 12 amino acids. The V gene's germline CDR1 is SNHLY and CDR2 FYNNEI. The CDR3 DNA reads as TGTGCCAGCAGTGAGGACATCTACGAGCAGTACTTC. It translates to CASSEDIYEQYF.

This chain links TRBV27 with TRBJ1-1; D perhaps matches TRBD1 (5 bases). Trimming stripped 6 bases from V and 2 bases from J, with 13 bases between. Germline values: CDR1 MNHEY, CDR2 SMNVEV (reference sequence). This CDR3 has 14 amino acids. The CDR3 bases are TGTGCCAGCAGCGCTGTGGGGGTAAACACTGAAGCTTTCTTT. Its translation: CASSAVGVNTEAFF.

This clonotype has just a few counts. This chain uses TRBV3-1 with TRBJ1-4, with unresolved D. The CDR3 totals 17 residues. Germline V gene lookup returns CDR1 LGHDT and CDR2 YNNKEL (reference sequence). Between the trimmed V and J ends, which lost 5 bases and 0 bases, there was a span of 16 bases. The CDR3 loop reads CASSRVGSAATNEKLFF. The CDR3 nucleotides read TGTGCCAGCAGCAGGGTCGGATCAGCAGCAACTAATGAAAAACTGTTTTTT.

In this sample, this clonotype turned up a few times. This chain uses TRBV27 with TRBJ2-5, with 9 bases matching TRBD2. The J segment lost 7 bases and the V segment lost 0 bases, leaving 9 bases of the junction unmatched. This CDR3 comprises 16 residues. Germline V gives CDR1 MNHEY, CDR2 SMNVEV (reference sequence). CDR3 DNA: TGTGCCAGCAGTTTATCCGGCGGGGGGGCCTGGGGGACCCAGTACTTC. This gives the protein CASSLSGGGAWGTQYF.

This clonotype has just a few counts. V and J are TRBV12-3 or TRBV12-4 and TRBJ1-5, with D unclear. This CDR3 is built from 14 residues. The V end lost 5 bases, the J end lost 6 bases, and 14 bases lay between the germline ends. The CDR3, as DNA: TGTGCCAGCAGTCCCGGACCCCTTGGTCAGCCCCAGCATTTT. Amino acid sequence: CASSPGPLGQPQHF.

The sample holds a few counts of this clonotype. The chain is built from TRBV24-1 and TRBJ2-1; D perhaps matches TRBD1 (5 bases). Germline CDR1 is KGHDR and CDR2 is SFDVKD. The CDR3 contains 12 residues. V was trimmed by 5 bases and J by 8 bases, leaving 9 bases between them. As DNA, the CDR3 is TGTGCCACCAGTGCGACAGTTCATGAGCAGTTCTTC. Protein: CATSATVHEQFF.

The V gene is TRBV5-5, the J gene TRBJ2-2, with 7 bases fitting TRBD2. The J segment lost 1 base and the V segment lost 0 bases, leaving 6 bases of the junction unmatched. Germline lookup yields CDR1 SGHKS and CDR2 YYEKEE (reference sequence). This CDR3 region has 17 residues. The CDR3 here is CASSLGRSGVNTGELFF. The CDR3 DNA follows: TGTGCCAGCAGCTTGGGGCGCAGCGGGGTGAACACCGGGGAGCTGTTTTTT.

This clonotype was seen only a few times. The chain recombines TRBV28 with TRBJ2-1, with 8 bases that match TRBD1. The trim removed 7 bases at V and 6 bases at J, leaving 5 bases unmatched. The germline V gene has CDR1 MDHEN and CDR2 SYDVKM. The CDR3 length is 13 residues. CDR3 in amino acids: CASNAGGLNEQFF. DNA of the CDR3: TGTGCCAGCAACGCAGGGGGCCTCAATGAGCAGTTCTTC.

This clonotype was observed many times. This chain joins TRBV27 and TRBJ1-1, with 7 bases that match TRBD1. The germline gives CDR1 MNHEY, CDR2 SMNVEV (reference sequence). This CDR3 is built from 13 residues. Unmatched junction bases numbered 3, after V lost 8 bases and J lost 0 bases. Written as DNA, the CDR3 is TGTGCCAGCGCGGACAGGATGAACACTGAAGCTTTCTTT. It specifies CASADRMNTEAFF.

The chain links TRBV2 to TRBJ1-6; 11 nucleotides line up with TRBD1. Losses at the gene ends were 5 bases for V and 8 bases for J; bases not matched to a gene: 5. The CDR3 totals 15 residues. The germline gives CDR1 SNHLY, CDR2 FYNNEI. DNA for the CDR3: TGTGCCAGCAGTCCGAGGACAGGGGGCGATTCACCCCTCCACTTT. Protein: CASSPRTGGDSPLHF.

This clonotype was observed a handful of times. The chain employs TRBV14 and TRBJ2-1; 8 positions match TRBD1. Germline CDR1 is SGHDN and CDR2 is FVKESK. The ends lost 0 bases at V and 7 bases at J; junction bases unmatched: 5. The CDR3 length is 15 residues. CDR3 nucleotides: TGTGCCAGCAGCCAAGATGGACAGGGTAGGAATGAGCAGTTCTTC. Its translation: CASSQDGQGRNEQFF.

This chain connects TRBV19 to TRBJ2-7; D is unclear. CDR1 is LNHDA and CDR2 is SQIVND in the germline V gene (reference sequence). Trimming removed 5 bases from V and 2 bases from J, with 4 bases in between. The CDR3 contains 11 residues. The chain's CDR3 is CASSYAYEQYV. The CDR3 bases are TGTGCCAGTAGTTACGCCTACGAGCAGTACGTC.

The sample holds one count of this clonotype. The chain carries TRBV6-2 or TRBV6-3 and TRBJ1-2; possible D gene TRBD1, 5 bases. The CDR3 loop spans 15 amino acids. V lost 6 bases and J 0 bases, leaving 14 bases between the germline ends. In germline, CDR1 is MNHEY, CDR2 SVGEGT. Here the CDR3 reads CASRAAGTSNYGYTF. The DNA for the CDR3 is TGTGCCAGCAGAGCGGCCGGGACTTCTAACTATGGCTACACCTTC.

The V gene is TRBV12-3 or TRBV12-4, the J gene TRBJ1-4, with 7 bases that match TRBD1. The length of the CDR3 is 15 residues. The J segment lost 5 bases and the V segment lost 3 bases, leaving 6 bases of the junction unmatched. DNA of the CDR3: TGTGCCAGCAGTTTTTGGGACAGCGAAAATGAAAAACTGTTTTTT. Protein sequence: CASSFWDSENEKLFF.

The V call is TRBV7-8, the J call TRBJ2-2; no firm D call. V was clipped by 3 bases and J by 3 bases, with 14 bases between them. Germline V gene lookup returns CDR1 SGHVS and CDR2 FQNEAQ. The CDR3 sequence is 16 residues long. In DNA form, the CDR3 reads TGTGCCAGCAGCTTTACTGAGAGGTTAGACACCGGGGAGCTGTTTTTT. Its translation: CASSFTERLDTGELFF.

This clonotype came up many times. This CDR3 is CASSLGGLAGGLGEQFF. CDR3 nucleotides: TGCGCCAGCAGCTTGGGGGGACTAGCGGGAGGGCTTGGTGAGCAGTTCTTC. This chain joins TRBV5-1 and TRBJ2-1; TRBD2 agrees at 16 bases. Germline V lookup: CDR1 SGHRS, CDR2 YFSETQ. With 0 bases clipped from V and 9 bases from J, the junction kept 6 bases outside the gene matches. This CDR3 region has 17 residues.

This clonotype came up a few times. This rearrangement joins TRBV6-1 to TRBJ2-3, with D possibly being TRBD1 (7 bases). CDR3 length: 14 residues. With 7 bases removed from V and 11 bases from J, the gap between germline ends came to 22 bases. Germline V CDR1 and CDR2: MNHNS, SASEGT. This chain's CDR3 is CASTGGPDRDRQYF. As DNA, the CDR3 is TGTGCCAGCACTGGGGGGCCCGACAGGGATCGGCAGTATTTT.

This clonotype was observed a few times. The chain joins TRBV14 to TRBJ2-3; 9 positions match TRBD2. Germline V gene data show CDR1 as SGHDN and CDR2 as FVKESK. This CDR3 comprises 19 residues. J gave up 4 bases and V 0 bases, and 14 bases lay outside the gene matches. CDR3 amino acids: CASSQDRPTLAGVADTQYF. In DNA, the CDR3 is TGTGCCAGCAGCCAAGATCGGCCTACACTAGCGGGCGTGGCAGATACGCAGTATTTT.

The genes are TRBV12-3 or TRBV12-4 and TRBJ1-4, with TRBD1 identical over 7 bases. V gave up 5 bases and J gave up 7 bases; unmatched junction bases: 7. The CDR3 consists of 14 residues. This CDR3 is CASSLKGAGEKLFF. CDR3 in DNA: TGTGCCAGCAGTCTGAAGGGGGCTGGTGAAAAACTGTTTTTT.

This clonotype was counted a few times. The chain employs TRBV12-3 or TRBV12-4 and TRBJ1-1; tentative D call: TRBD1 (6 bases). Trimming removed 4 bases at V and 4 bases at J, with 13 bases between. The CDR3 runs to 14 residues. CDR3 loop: CASSSTGQVTEAFF. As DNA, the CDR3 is TGTGCCAGCAGTTCCACAGGGCAAGTCACTGAAGCTTTCTTT.

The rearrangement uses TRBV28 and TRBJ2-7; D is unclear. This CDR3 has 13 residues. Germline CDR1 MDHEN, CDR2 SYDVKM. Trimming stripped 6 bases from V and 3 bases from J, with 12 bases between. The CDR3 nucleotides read TGTGCCAGCAGCCGGAGCTTAGGCTACGAGCAGTACTTC. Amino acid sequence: CASSRSLGYEQYF. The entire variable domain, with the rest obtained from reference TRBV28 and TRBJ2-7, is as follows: DVKVTQSSRYLVKRTGEKVFLECVQDMDHENMFWYRQDPGLGLRLIYFSYDVKMKEKGDIPEGYSVSREKKERFSLILESASTNQTSMYLCASSRSLGYEQYFGPGTRLTVT.

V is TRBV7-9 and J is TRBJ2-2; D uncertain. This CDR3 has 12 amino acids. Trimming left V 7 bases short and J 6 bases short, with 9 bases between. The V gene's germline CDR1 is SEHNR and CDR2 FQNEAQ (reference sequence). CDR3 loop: CASTLPAGELFF. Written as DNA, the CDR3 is TGTGCCAGCACCCTCCCGGCCGGGGAGCTGTTTTTT.

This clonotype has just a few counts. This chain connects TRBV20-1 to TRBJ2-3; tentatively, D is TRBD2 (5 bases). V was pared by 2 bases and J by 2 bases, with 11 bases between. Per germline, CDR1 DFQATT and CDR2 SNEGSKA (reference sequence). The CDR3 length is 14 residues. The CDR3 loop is CSARRAGNTDTQYF. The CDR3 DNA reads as TGCAGTGCTAGAAGGGCGGGCAACACAGATACGCAGTATTTT.

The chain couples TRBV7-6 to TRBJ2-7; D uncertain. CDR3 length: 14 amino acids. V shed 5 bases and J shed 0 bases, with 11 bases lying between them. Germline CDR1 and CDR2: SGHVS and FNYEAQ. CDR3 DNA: TGTGCCAGCAGCCCCCTTTGGACCTCCTACGAGCAGTACTTC. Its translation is CASSPLWTSYEQYF. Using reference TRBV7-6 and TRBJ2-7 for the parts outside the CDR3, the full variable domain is GAGVSQSPRYKVTKRGQDVALRCDPISGHVSLYWYRQALGQGPEFLTYFNYEAQQDKSGLPNDRFSAERPEGSISTLTIQRTEQRDSAMYRCASSPLWTSYEQYFGPGTRLTVT.

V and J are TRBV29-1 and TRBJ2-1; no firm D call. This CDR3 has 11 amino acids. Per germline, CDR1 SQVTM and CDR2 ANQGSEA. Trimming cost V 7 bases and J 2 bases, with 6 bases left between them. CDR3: CSGETYNEQFF. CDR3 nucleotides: TGCAGCGGCGAAACCTACAATGAGCAGTTCTTC.

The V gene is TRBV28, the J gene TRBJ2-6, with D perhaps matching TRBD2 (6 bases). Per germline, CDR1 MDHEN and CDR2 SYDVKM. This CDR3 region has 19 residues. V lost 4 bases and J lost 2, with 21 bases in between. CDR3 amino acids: CASSSTTGGSFAGANVLTF. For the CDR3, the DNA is TGTGCCAGCAGTTCAACGACCGGGGGATCCTTCGCTGGGGCCAACGTCCTGACTTTC.

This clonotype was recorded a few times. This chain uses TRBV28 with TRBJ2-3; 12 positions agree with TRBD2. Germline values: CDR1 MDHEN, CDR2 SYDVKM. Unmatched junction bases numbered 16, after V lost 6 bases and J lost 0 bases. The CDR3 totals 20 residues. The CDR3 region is CASSQRLAGDPVTSTDTQYF. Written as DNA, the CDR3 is TGTGCCAGCAGCCAGAGACTAGCGGGAGACCCGGTGACTAGCACAGATACGCAGTATTTT.

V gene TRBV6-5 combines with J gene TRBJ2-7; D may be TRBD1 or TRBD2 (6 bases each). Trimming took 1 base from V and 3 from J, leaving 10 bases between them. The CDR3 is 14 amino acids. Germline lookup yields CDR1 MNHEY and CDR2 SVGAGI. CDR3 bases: TGTGCCAGCAGTTACTTGCGGGACAACTACGAGCAGTACTTC. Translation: CASSYLRDNYEQYF.